This T cell receptor (beta chain) was sequenced during a study of blood T cell repertoires in COVID-19. Study in general: The United States, Italy and Spain were the sources of the acute and convalescent COVID-19 samples. The analysed material was cDNA or gDNA that came from T cells, B-cell-depleted T cells, or PBMCs.

This clone was detected only once. Per the original data handling: Estimation of nucleated cell counts relied on the amplification of reference gene primers. The protocol was immunoSEQ multiplex PCR, while the TCRdb copy is restricted to in-frame clones and leaves out a portion. V and J calls and clone size follow that table, whereas D and trimming were derived from the DNA. Among 200,000 to 250,000 clones listed, 60% to 85% were seen once. This receptor was obtained from a woman between 70 and 85 years old with acute or convalescent COVID-19. Sequenced input: peripheral blood.

CDR3 nucleotide sequence: TGTGCTAGTGGTTCCCCTGGGGAGCTGTTTTTT. Its protein is CASGSPGELFF. The chain recombines TRBV12-5 with TRBJ2-2; D remains ambiguous. The V gene's germline CDR1 is LGHNT and CDR2 FRNRAP. The germline V and J ends were trimmed by 4 bases and 8 bases, with 5 bases remaining between them. CDR3 size: 11 residues.